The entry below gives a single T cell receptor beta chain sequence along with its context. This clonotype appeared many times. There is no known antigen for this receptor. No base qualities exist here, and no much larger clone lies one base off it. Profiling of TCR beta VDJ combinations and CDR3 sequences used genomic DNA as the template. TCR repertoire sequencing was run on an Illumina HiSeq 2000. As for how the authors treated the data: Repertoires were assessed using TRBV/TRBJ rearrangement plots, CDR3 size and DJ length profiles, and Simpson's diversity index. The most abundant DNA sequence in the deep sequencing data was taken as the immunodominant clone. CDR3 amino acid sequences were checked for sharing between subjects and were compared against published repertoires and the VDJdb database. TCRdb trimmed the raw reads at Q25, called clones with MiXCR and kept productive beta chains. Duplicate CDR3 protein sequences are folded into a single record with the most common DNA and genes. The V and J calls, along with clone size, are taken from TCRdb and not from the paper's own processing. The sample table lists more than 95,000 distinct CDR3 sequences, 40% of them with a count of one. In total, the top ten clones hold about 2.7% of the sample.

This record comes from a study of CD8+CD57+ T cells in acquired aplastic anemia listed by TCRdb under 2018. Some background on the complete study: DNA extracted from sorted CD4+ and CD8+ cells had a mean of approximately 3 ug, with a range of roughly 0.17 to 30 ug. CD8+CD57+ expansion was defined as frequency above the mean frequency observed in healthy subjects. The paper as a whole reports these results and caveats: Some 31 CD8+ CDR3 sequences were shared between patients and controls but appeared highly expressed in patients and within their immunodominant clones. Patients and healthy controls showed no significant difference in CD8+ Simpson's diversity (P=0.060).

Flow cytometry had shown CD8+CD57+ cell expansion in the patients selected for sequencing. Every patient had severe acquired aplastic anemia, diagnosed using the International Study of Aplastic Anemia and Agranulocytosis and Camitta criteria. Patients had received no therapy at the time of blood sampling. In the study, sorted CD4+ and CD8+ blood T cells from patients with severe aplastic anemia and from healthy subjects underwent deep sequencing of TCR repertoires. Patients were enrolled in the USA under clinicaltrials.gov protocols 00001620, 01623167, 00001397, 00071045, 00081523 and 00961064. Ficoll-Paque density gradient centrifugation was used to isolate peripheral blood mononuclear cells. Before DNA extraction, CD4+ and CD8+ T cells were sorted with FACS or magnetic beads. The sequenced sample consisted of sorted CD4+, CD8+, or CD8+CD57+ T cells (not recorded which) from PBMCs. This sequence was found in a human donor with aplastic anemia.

CDR3 region: CASSQVAGFPSSYNSPLHF. The DNA is TGTGCCAGCAGCCAAGTCGCTGGCTTCCCGAGCTCCTATAATTCACCCCTCCACTTT. This chain joins TRBV14 to TRBJ1-6, with an unclear D gene assignment. The CDR3 numbers 19 residues from cysteine through phenylalanine. Solely the CDR3 DNA is kept, with 57 bases framed from the first base. V and J lose 1 base and 0 bases, and a span of 16 bases separates them. From the germline V gene, CDR1 is SGHDN and CDR2 is FVKESK.